Following are 11 T cell receptor beta chains from one sample sequenced in a study of blood T cell repertoires in COVID-19. Generated by immunoSEQ multiplex PCR, the TCRdb table keeps only in-frame clones and is missing some. The table includes about 220,000 clones, approximately 77% detected once. Source material: peripheral blood. The receptor source for this set is a woman aged 80 or older with acute or convalescent COVID-19.

The V call is TRBV7-9, the J call TRBJ1-3; no reliable D call. The CDR3 sequence is 14 residues long. With 2 bases removed from V and 0 bases from J, the gap between germline ends came to 5 bases. From germline, CDR1 is SEHNR and CDR2 FQNEAQ (reference sequence). In DNA, the CDR3 is TGTGCCAGCAGCTTAAGCACCTCTGGAAACACCATATATTTT. Protein product: CASSLSTSGNTIYF.

CDR3 in amino acids: CASSLGGSNYGYTF. DNA for the CDR3: TGTGCCAGCAGTCTCGGGGGTTCTAACTATGGCTACACCTTC. This chain uses TRBV2 with TRBJ1-2, with D possibly TRBD1 on 5 matching bases. The CDR3 totals 14 residues. Trimming took 5 bases from V and 0 from J, leaving 10 bases between them. Germline V gene lookup returns CDR1 SNHLY and CDR2 FYNNEI.

V and J are TRBV6-6 and TRBJ2-3; 7 bases are a match to TRBD2. The CDR3 extends over 14 amino acids. V was clipped by 7 bases and J by 4 bases; unmatched bases: 8. CDR1 is MNHNY and CDR2 is SVGAGI in the germline V gene (reference sequence). For the CDR3, the DNA is TGTGCCAGCACGCGGTTTCGGGGGGCAGATACGCAGTATTTT. Amino acids: CASTRFRGADTQYF.

V gene TRBV18 combines with J gene TRBJ2-5; possibly TRBD2 for D (6 bases). V was clipped by 6 bases and J by 0 bases, with 8 bases between them. In germline, CDR1 is KGHSH, CDR2 LQKENI. The CDR3 totals 13 residues. The CDR3 here is CASSTRNQETQYF. DNA for the CDR3: TGTGCCAGCTCGACTAGGAACCAAGAGACCCAGTACTTC.

The V call is TRBV5-1, the J call TRBJ2-3; 8 bases map to TRBD2. The CDR3 contains 17 residues. Germline CDR1 reads SGHRS; CDR2 reads YFSETQ. Trimming took 4 bases from V and 6 from J; bases not matched to a gene: 16. The CDR3 nucleotides read TGCGCCAGCAGCCCCGGACTAGCTTTGGGGTTTGGGGATACGCAGTATTTT. As protein: CASSPGLALGFGDTQYF.

The CDR3 is CASSDPGAQETQYF. DNA for the CDR3: TGTGCCAGCAGCGACCCAGGGGCGCAAGAGACCCAGTACTTC. This chain uses TRBV6-2 or TRBV6-3 with TRBJ2-5; a possible D gene is TRBD1 (6 bases). V gave up 6 bases and J gave up 2 bases, with 13 bases separating them. The CDR3 has 14 residues. Germline V lookup: CDR1 MNHEY, CDR2 SVGEGT.

This sequence joins TRBV30 and TRBJ2-3; TRBD2 agrees at 9 bases. The CDR3 sequence is 14 residues long. Looked up from germline, CDR1 is GTSNPN and CDR2 is SVGIG (reference sequence). V lost 2 bases to trimming and J lost 4 bases; unmatched junction nucleotides: 4. CDR3 DNA: TGTGCCTGGAGTAGGCGGGGGGGGGCAGATACGCAGTATTTT. Translated: CAWSRRGGADTQYF. Drawing the rest from reference TRBV30 and TRBJ2-3, the complete variable domain is SQTIHQWPATLVQPVGSPLSLECTVEGTSNPNLYWYRQAAGRGLQLLFYSVGIGQISSEVPQNLSASRPQDRQFILSSKKLLLSDSGFYLCAWSRRGGADTQYFGPGTRLTVL.

This clone was seen only once. The chain uses TRBV6-5 and TRBJ2-7, with a weak D call TRBD1 (5 bases). CDR1 MNHEY and CDR2 SVGAGI come from the germline V gene. The V end was cut by 6 bases, the J end by 1 base, with 13 bases between. There are 14 residues in the CDR3. The CDR3 reads CASSPSTGSYEQYF. The CDR3 nucleotides are TGTGCCAGCAGCCCCTCTACAGGTTCCTACGAGCAGTACTTC.

The chain is built from TRBV6-2 or TRBV6-3 and TRBJ1-1; possible D gene TRBD1, 5 bases. Trimming shortened V by 5 bases and J by 11 bases, and 9 bases separated the two germline ends. CDR1 and CDR2 (germline): MNHEY, SVGEGT. The CDR3 extends over 10 amino acids. The CDR3 nucleotides are TGTGCCAGCAGTACATGGGGCGCTTTCTTT. Translated: CASSTWGAFF.

This clone was counted between two and nine times. The J gene is TRBJ2-2, the V gene TRBV18; D gene unclear. CDR3 length equals 15 residues. The germline gives CDR1 KGHSH, CDR2 LQKENI. Trimming removed 1 base at V and 7 bases at J, with 13 bases between. The CDR3, as DNA: TGTGCCAGCTCACCACGAGTCCGGTCTGGCGGGGAGCTGTTTTTT. Its protein is CASSPRVRSGGELFF.

The chain is built from TRBV7-9 and TRBJ1-3; D is perhaps TRBD1 (5 bases). CDR1 is SEHNR, CDR2 FQNEAQ, per germline (reference sequence). Between the trimmed V and J ends, which lost 5 bases and 2 bases, there was a span of 16 bases. CDR3 length equals 16 residues. DNA of the CDR3: TGTGCCAGCAGCGAACAATGGGGGGGTGCTGGAAACACCATATATTTT. Protein: CASSEQWGGAGNTIYF.